This T cell receptor (beta chain) was retrieved from a study of shared clonotypes between healthy human individuals. Assay used: immunoSEQ multiplex PCR; TCRdb lists only in-frame clones, some missing. The top ten hold around 0.06% of the sample, which has about 600,000 clones, around 97% seen once. Study conclusions and caveats: Sampling was confined to blood; repertoires within tissues likely differ.

Points on this clone: Its target is unknown.

The receptor's source is a woman aged 30 to 39 in good health. Specimen: naive CD4+ T cells sorted from blood. Sample subset: CD45RA+ positively selected.

The CDR3 sequence: CASSEELAGGPGETQYF. The CDR3 nucleotides are TGTGCCAGCAGTGAGGAACTAGCGGGAGGGCCCGGGGAGACCCAGTACTTC. The V gene is TRBV28, the J gene TRBJ2-5, with 13 bases aligning to TRBD2. J was trimmed by 5 bases and V by 5 bases; bases with no gene match: 11. Germline V CDR1 and CDR2: MDHEN, SYDVKM. This CDR3 spans 17 amino acids. Complete variable domain (other parts from reference TRBV28 and TRBJ2-5): DVKVTQSSRYLVKRTGEKVFLECVQDMDHENMFWYRQDPGLGLRLIYFSYDVKMKEKGDIPEGYSVSREKKERFSLILESASTNQTSMYLCASSEELAGGPGETQYFGPGTRLLVL.